This T cell receptor beta chain was sequenced for a study of blood T cell repertoires in COVID-19. The age range of participants was about 18 to 95 years, with residence in approximately 25 US areas. Cohort allocation depended upon clinical history that participants reported. The CDR3 runs 13 residues. Germline V gives CDR1 MNHEY, CDR2 SMNVEV (reference sequence). The germline V and J ends were trimmed by 5 bases and 6 bases, with 12 bases remaining between them. This clone appeared a single time. As handled by the study authors: Estimates of nucleated cell counts were drawn from the amplification of reference gene primers. Some clones are missing from TCRdb's copy, which holds only in-frame ones; the method was immunoSEQ multiplex PCR. The DNA gave D and trimming, while V, J and clone size come from that table. The table shows around 360,000 clones, with about 88% occurring only once.

The sequenced sample was PBMCs or T cells enriched from blood (not recorded which). The TCR originated in a woman younger than 45 who had recovered from COVID-19. The chain carries TRBV27 and TRBJ2-3, with no clear D. CDR3 sequence: CASSLLLLDTQYF. CDR3 nucleotides: TGTGCCAGCAGTCTCCTTCTGTTGGATACGCAGTATTTT.